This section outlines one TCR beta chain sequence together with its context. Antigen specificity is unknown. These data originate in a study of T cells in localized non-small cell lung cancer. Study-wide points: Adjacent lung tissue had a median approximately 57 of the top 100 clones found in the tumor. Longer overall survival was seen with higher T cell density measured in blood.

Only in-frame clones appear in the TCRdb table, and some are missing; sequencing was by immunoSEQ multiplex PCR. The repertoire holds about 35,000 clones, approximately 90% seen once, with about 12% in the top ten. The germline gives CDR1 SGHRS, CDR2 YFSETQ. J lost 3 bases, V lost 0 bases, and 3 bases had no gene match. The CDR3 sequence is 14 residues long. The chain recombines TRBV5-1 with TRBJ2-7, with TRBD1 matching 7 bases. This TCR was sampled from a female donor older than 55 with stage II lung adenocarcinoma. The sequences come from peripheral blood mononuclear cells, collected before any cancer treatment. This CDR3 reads CASSLANRGYEQYF. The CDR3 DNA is TGCGCCAGCAGCTTGGCCAACAGGGGCTACGAGCAGTACTTC. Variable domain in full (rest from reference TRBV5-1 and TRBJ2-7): KAGVTQTPRYLIKTRGQQVTLSCSPISGHRSVSWYQQTPGQGLQFLFEYFSETQRNKGNFPGRFSGRQFSNSRSEMNVSTLELGDSALYLCASSLANRGYEQYFGPGTRLTVT.